This TCR beta chain comes out of a study of blood T cells in healthy people across ages. CDR1 MNHEY and CDR2 SVGEGT come from the germline V gene. CDR3 length: 15 amino acids. Trimming cost V 11 bases and J 9 bases; bases outside gene matches: 13. With respect to this clonotype: Antigen specificity is unknown.

Study results and limitations: Donor CMV status was unknown, possibly confounding expanded clonotype changes. Percentage of naive T cells showed a strong correlation with TCR beta diversity.

Each sample yielded at least 5.5 micrograms of PBMC total RNA. PCR was performed a second time for roughly 7 to 11 cycles using a sample-barcoded 5' primer and a J-beta primer mix. Per-sample output comprised a minimum of 2.5 million paired-end reads containing CDR3. TCRdb called the 5' RACE reads again in MiXCR, with one record for every CDR3 protein. Of hundreds of thousands of distinct CDR3 sequences detected, 58% appear once; the ten largest clones hold about two fifths. The specimen was blood. This chain joins TRBV6-2 or TRBV6-3 and TRBJ2-1; 13 bases agree with TRBD2. The source is a man aged 55-75 years in good health. CDR3 sequence (DNA): TGTGCCGGCCTCCAACTAGCGGGGGGGCTGGGTGAGCAGTTCTTC. This translates into CAGLQLAGGLGEQFF.